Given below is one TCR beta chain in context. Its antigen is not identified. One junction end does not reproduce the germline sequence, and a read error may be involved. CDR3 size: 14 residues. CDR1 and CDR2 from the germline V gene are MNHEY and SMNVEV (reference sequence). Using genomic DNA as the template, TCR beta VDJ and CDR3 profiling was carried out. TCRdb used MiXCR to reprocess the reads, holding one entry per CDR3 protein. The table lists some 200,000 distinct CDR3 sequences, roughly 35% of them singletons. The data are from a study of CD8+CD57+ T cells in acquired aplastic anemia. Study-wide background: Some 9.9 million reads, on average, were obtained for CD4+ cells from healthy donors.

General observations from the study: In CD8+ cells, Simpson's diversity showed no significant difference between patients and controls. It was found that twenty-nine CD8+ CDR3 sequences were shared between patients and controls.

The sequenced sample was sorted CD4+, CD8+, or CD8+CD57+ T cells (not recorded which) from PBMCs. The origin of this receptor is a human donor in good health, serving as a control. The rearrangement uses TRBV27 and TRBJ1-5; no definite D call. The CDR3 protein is CASSDHFSNQSQHF. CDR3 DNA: TGTGCCAGCAGCGACCATTTTAGCAATCAGTCCCAGCATTTT.